Sequencing of this TCR beta chain was carried out in a study of blood T cell repertoires in COVID-19. Study as a whole: T cells, B-cell-depleted T cells, or PBMCs supplied cDNA or gDNA.

Assay: immunoSEQ multiplex PCR; the TCRdb copy retains only in-frame clones and omits some. The sample contains over 150,000 clones, around nine tenths of which appear only once. The CDR3 spans 15 residues. V lost 2 bases and J lost 2, with 12 bases in between. CDR1 and CDR2 (germline): PRHDT, FYEKMQ (reference sequence). This TCR was sampled from a man in his forties or fifties with active or convalescent COVID-19. The material sequenced was peripheral blood. The chain recombines TRBV13 with TRBJ2-5, with a weak D call TRBD1 (6 bases). CDR3 region: CASSLSGTPQETQYF. The CDR3 nucleotides are TGTGCCAGCAGCTTATCCGGGACACCTCAAGAGACCCAGTACTTC.